This entry lists 24 T cell receptor beta chains sequenced from one sample in a study of T cell responses to AZD1222 COVID-19 vaccine. TCRdb keeps only in-frame clones here, not all; method: immunoSEQ multiplex PCR. The table lists under 80,000 clones, nearly 90% of them singletons. The input for sequencing was peripheral blood, taken 28 days after the second AZD1222 dose. These receptors all stem from an adult who received the AZD1222 COVID-19 vaccine.

CDR3 region: CASSKMVQGETQYF. The CDR3, as DNA: TGTGCCAGCAGCAAGATGGTCCAGGGGGAGACCCAGTACTTC. The rearrangement uses TRBV9 and TRBJ2-5, with D maybe TRBD1 (6 bases). V lost 4 bases, J lost 5 bases, and 15 bases lay in between. The CDR3 spans 14 residues. Germline loops: CDR1 SGDLS, CDR2 YYNGEE.

The J gene is TRBJ2-2, the V gene TRBV6-2 or TRBV6-3; D unclear. The CDR3 length is 15 residues. V was trimmed by 0 bases and J by 7 bases, leaving 12 bases between them. The germline V gene encodes CDR1 MNHEY and CDR2 SVGEGT. The CDR3 is CASSYSGVFNGELFF. The CDR3 region has the DNA TGTGCCAGCAGTTACTCCGGAGTATTTAACGGGGAGCTGTTTTTT.

CDR3 sequence: CAWSENQSNQPQHF. The CDR3 nucleotides read TGTGCCTGGAGTGAAAACCAAAGCAATCAGCCCCAGCATTTT. This sequence joins TRBV30 and TRBJ1-5; D unclear. Germline V gene sequence: CDR1 GTSNPN, CDR2 SVGIG (reference sequence). V was trimmed by 1 base and J by 1 base, leaving 8 bases between them. CDR3 length: 14 amino acids.

The V and J genes are TRBV4-3 and TRBJ2-7; D ambiguous. CDR3 length: 12 amino acids. V shed 3 bases and J shed 5 bases, with 8 bases lying between them. Germline V lookup: CDR1 LGHNA, CDR2 YSLEER. This CDR3 is CASSQSRNEQYF. CDR3 DNA sequence: TGCGCCAGCAGCCAGTCCAGGAACGAGCAGTACTTC.

This chain joins TRBV6-5 and TRBJ2-1, with a tentative D call TRBD2 (6 bases). CDR1 is MNHEY and CDR2 is SVGAGI in the germline V gene. The CDR3 is 14 amino acids. Trimming took off 2 bases at V and 7 bases at J, with 12 bases between the two ends. CDR3 region: CASSYDAGRNEQFF. Here the CDR3 DNA reads TGTGCCAGCAGTTACGATGCAGGGAGGAATGAGCAGTTCTTC.

The chain carries TRBV18 and TRBJ1-1, with TRBD1 identical over 8 bases. The CDR3 has 14 residues. Germline CDR1 reads KGHSH; CDR2 reads LQKENI. With V trimmed by 4 bases and J by 5 bases, 6 bases remained unmatched. Here the CDR3 reads CASSQGQGRTEAFF. As DNA, the CDR3 is TGTGCCAGCTCACAAGGACAGGGAAGAACTGAAGCTTTCTTT.

The chain couples TRBV6-5 to TRBJ2-7; TRBD1 agrees at 7 bases. This CDR3 contains 13 residues. The trim removed 4 bases at V and 6 bases at J, leaving 6 bases unmatched. CDR1 MNHEY and CDR2 SVGAGI come from the germline V gene. The CDR3 is CASSLTGFGEQYF. The CDR3 nucleotides read TGTGCCAGCAGTTTGACAGGGTTTGGCGAGCAGTACTTC.

The chain uses TRBV6-4 and TRBJ2-1; 8 bases agree with TRBD2. This CDR3 is 16 amino acids long. Germline-derived CDR1 and CDR2 are MRHNA and SNTAGT. The junction had 8 bases not matched to a gene; V was cut back by 3 bases and J by 4 bases. For the CDR3, the DNA is TGTGCCAGCAGTGAAAGACCCAGCGGGGGTTACAATGAGCAGTTCTTC. This encodes CASSERPSGGYNEQFF.

The V call is TRBV7-2, the J call TRBJ1-5; possibly TRBD1 for D (6 bases). The CDR3 is 15 amino acids. The germline V and J ends were trimmed by 7 bases and 4 bases, with 17 bases remaining between them. The V gene's germline CDR1 is SGHTA and CDR2 FQGNSA. CDR3 protein: CASNPQGGLNQPQHF. DNA for the CDR3: TGTGCCAGCAATCCCCAAGGGGGTCTAAATCAGCCCCAGCATTTT.

The CDR3 reads CASSLPQGTKLFF. The CDR3 DNA is TGTGCCAGCAGCTTACCCCAGGGAACGAAACTGTTTTTT. The chain couples TRBV7-9 to TRBJ1-4; weak D call: TRBD1 (5 bases). This CDR3 region has 13 residues. Trimming took 2 bases from V and 11 from J, leaving 12 bases between them. Germline-derived CDR1 and CDR2 are SEHNR and FQNEAQ (reference sequence).

CDR3 residues: CASLFGGNSGNTIYF. The CDR3 coding sequence is TGTGCCAGCCTTTTTGGGGGGAACTCTGGAAACACCATATATTTT. V usage is TRBV6-5 and J usage is TRBJ1-3; D possibly corresponds to TRBD1 (5 bases). Germline-derived CDR1 and CDR2 are MNHEY and SVGAGI. There are 15 residues in the CDR3. With 8 bases removed from V and 0 bases from J, the gap between germline ends came to 14 bases.

The chain is built from TRBV4-1 and TRBJ1-1; maybe TRBD1 (5 bases). The CDR3 is 17 residues long. Germline V gene sequence: CDR1 MGHRA, CDR2 YSYEKL. Trimming cost V 2 bases and J 0 bases, with 16 bases left between them. The CDR3 here is CASSQSRDGGMNTEAFF. The CDR3 nucleotides read TGCGCCAGCAGCCAATCCAGGGACGGGGGAATGAACACTGAAGCTTTCTTT.

This clone was seen only once. The chain has TRBV18 and TRBJ1-3; D might be TRBD1 (6 bases). The CDR3 is 13 amino acids. Germline assignment: CDR1 KGHSH and CDR2 LQKENI. V dropped 4 bases and J dropped 11 bases, with 15 bases sitting between them. The chain's CDR3 is CASSLTGQSPIYF. CDR3 DNA: TGTGCCAGCTCACTTACCGGACAGTCTCCCATATATTTT.

This chain joins TRBV12-5 and TRBJ2-4; D is possibly TRBD1 (6 bases). This CDR3 has 15 amino acids. V lost 5 bases, J lost 6 bases, and 17 bases lay in between. The V gene's germline CDR1 is LGHNT and CDR2 FRNRAP. The DNA for the CDR3 is TGTGCTAGTGGTGGGGCTCACCGGGACATAAACATTCAGTACTTC. Translation gives CASGGAHRDINIQYF.

This rearrangement joins TRBV19 to TRBJ1-1; D possibly corresponds to TRBD1 (5 bases). The CDR3 spans 14 residues. V was clipped by 8 bases and J by 1 base, with 14 bases between them. The V gene's germline CDR1 is LNHDA and CDR2 SQIVND (reference sequence). The CDR3 DNA reads as TGTGCCAGTTCCCTACAGGCGAGGAACACTGAAGCTTTCTTT. As protein: CASSLQARNTEAFF.

This chain connects TRBV5-8 to TRBJ2-1; D not certain. V shed 4 bases and J shed 10 bases, with 15 bases lying between them. Looked up from germline, CDR1 is SGHTS and CDR2 is YDEGEE. The CDR3 extends over 13 amino acids. The CDR3 sequence is CASSLPHSWEQFF. The CDR3 region has the DNA TGTGCCAGCAGCCTCCCTCATTCCTGGGAGCAGTTCTTC.

The J gene is TRBJ1-2, the V gene TRBV27; D call uncertain. Trimming shortened V by 5 bases and J by 2 bases, and 9 bases separated the two germline ends. In germline, CDR1 is MNHEY, CDR2 SMNVEV (reference sequence). CDR3 size: 13 residues. The CDR3 DNA sequence: TGTGCCAGCAGTCGGTCGGCGAACTATGGCTACACCTTC. Protein product: CASSRSANYGYTF.

Comment on this clone: The junction differs from germline at one of its ends, possibly a read error. The chain is built from TRBV7-7 and TRBJ2-5, with D perhaps TRBD1 or TRBD2 (6 bases each). The CDR3 has 13 residues. Per the germline V gene, CDR1 is SSHAT and CDR2 is FNYEAQ (reference sequence). As DNA, the CDR3 is TGTGCTAGCAGCTTAGGGGGGTCGGAGACCCAGTACTTC. It codes for CASSLGGSETQYF.

The chain links TRBV5-8 to TRBJ2-5; weak D call: TRBD1 (5 bases). The CDR3 runs to 16 residues. V dropped 1 base and J dropped 0 bases, with 13 bases sitting between them. Germline CDR1 SGHTS, CDR2 YDEGEE. CDR3 coding DNA: TGTGCCAGCAGCTTGTCCCAAGACAGCTACCAAGAGACCCAGTACTTC. Residues: CASSLSQDSYQETQYF.

V and J are TRBV3-1 (or the pseudogene TRBV3-2) and TRBJ2-7, with no clear D. V lost 1 base and J lost 6, with 7 bases in between. The CDR3 contains 12 residues. CDR1 and CDR2 (germline): LGHDT, YNNKEL (reference sequence). This CDR3 is CASSQARSEQYF. Here the CDR3 DNA reads TGTGCCAGCAGCCAAGCTAGGAGCGAGCAGTACTTC.

The chain combines TRBV3-1 (or the pseudogene TRBV3-2) with TRBJ2-5, with TRBD2 identical over 12 bases. Germline V lookup: CDR1 LGHDT, CDR2 YNNKEL (reference sequence). The CDR3 consists of 17 residues. Trimming removed 1 base from V and 4 bases from J; junction bases left unmatched: 7. As DNA, the CDR3 is TGTGCCAGCAGCCAAGGACTAGCGGGAGAGGGAATAGAGACCCAGTACTTC. It specifies CASSQGLAGEGIETQYF.

This sequence joins TRBV7-3 and TRBJ2-5, with 9 positions matching TRBD1. The CDR3 sequence is 15 residues long. Losses at the gene ends were 1 base for V and 4 bases for J; bases not matched to a gene: 4. From germline, CDR1 is SGHTA and CDR2 FQGTGA. As DNA, the CDR3 is TGTGCCAGCAGCTTAATGGGACAGGGTGGAGAGACCCAGTACTTC. Amino acid sequence: CASSLMGQGGETQYF.

The rearrangement joins TRBV12-5 to TRBJ1-2; D gene uncertain. CDR3 length: 15 residues. V was cut by 0 bases and J by 8 bases, with 16 bases left in between. Germline lookup yields CDR1 LGHNT and CDR2 FRNRAP. CDR3 nucleotide sequence: TGTGCTAGTGGTTTGGTAAATTGGAGCTCGGAAGGCTACACCTTC. Protein product: CASGLVNWSSEGYTF.

This clone has only one observation. This sequence joins TRBV29-1 and TRBJ2-3; 7 positions agree with TRBD2. The germline gives CDR1 SQVTM, CDR2 ANQGSEA. CDR3 length equals 14 residues. V gave up 5 bases and J gave up 1 base; unmatched junction bases: 6. CDR3 nucleotide sequence: TGCAGCGTTCGGACGGCGGGGGGCACAGATACGCAGTATTTT. Protein sequence: CSVRTAGGTDTQYF.